Below, 21 T cell receptor beta chains from the same sample are listed, as sequenced in a study of T-cell memory formation after mild COVID-19. TCRdb re-called the 5' RACE reads with MiXCR, one entry per CDR3 protein. The data hold under 300,000 distinct CDR3 sequences, with roughly 10% observed a single time. Sequenced material: PBMCs or a T cell subset sorted from them (not recorded which). These receptors originate from a man between 18 and 35 years old who had mild COVID-19 (a few samples of this study predate the infection). Cell type and time point are not known.

The CDR3 DNA reads TGTGCCTGGAGTAGGAACCGGAACACTGAAGCTTTCTTT. The encoded protein is CAWSRNRNTEAFF. The rearrangement uses TRBV30 and TRBJ1-1; no firm D call. Trimming removed 2 bases from V and 1 base from J, with 8 bases in between. This CDR3 is built from 13 residues. Germline CDR1 and CDR2: GTSNPN and SVGIG (reference sequence).

This clonotype occurred once. The rearrangement joins TRBV4-1 to TRBJ2-2; a possible D gene is TRBD2 (6 bases). The CDR3 length is 14 residues. V dropped 1 base and J dropped 5 bases, with 8 bases sitting between them. Germline V gene data show CDR1 as MGHRA and CDR2 as YSYEKL. In DNA, the CDR3 is TGCGCCAGCAGCCAAGCCCGGGGGACCGGGGAGCTGTTTTTT. It translates to CASSQARGTGELFF.

The chain carries TRBV5-1 and TRBJ1-6; the match to TRBD1 covers 10 bases. The CDR3 covers 17 residues. Per the germline V gene, CDR1 is SGHRS and CDR2 is YFSETQ. Trimming at V came to 3 bases and at J to 2 bases, leaving 5 bases not matched to a gene. DNA of the CDR3: TGCGCCAGCAGCTGGGGACAGGGGCTGGCCTATAATTCACCCCTCCACTTT. This translates into CASSWGQGLAYNSPLHF.

The rearrangement links TRBV5-4 to TRBJ2-5; possible D gene TRBD1, 5 bases. The length of the CDR3 is 15 residues. Trimming shortened V by 0 bases and J by 5 bases, and 14 bases separated the two germline ends. Germline CDR1 reads SGHNT; CDR2 reads YYREEE (reference sequence). CDR3 loop: CASSLAEGAGETQYF. The CDR3 nucleotides read TGTGCCAGCAGCTTGGCCGAAGGGGCTGGGGAGACCCAGTACTTC. Complete variable domain (other parts from reference TRBV5-4 and TRBJ2-5): ETGVTQSPTHLIKTRGQQVTLRCSSQSGHNTVSWYQQALGQGPQFIFQYYREEENGRGNFPPRFSGLQFPNYSSELNVNALELDDSALYLCASSLAEGAGETQYFGPGTRLLVL.

The rearrangement joins TRBV4-1 to TRBJ1-2; TRBD1 is a possible D gene (6 bases). In germline, CDR1 is MGHRA, CDR2 YSYEKL. Trimming cost V 0 bases and J 4 bases, with 12 bases left between them. The CDR3 runs to 15 residues. Here the CDR3 DNA reads TGCGCCAGCAGCCAAGATCCCGGGGGCTTCTATGGCTACACCTTC. Encoded protein: CASSQDPGGFYGYTF.

This clonotype has only a few counts. The rearrangement joins TRBV5-1 to TRBJ1-1; no firm D call. V lost 5 bases and J 2 bases, leaving 7 bases between the germline ends. Germline loops: CDR1 SGHRS, CDR2 YFSETQ. The CDR3 is 12 residues long. Here the CDR3 reads CASRSGNTEAFF. Written as DNA, the CDR3 is TGCGCCAGCAGGTCCGGAAACACTGAAGCTTTCTTT.

The chain combines TRBV20-1 with TRBJ1-3; D gene uncertain. Deletions cut 7 bases from V and 4 bases from J, with 11 bases between. Per the germline V gene, CDR1 is DFQATT and CDR2 is SNEGSKA (reference sequence). The CDR3 has 12 amino acids. In DNA form, the CDR3 reads TGCAGTGTGCGGCTGGCGGGAAACACCATATATTTT. Translation gives CSVRLAGNTIYF.

This clonotype was seen a handful of times. This rearrangement joins TRBV18 to TRBJ1-1; 8 bases match TRBD1. Losses at the gene ends were 3 bases for V and 10 bases for J; bases not matched to a gene: 10. CDR1 and CDR2 (germline): KGHSH, LQKENI. The CDR3 sequence is 14 residues long. CDR3 in DNA: TGTGCCAGCTCACCCACCGATGGACAGGGTCGAGCTTTCTTT. This gives the protein CASSPTDGQGRAFF.

The rearrangement uses TRBV6-5 and TRBJ1-2; possible D gene TRBD1, 5 bases. CDR1 MNHEY and CDR2 SVGAGI come from the germline V gene. The CDR3 loop spans 17 amino acids. Trimming stripped 1 base from V and 5 bases from J, with 20 bases between. CDR3 in DNA: TGTGCCAGCAGTTACTGGCCCCCTGGGGCTGGATTATATGGCTACACCTTC. Protein product: CASSYWPPGAGLYGYTF.

This clonotype was counted at least ten times. This sequence joins TRBV15 and TRBJ2-3; D possibly corresponds to TRBD1 (6 bases). CDR1 and CDR2 from the germline V gene are LNHNV and YYDKDF (reference sequence). The CDR3 has 14 amino acids. Trimming removed 0 bases from V and 3 bases from J, with 7 bases in between. The CDR3 sequence is CATSRDQGTDTQYF. CDR3 nucleotides: TGTGCCACCAGCAGAGATCAGGGGACAGATACGCAGTATTTT.

This clonotype has a handful of counts. The chain has TRBV29-1 and TRBJ2-3, with 7 bases that match TRBD2. CDR1 is SQVTM and CDR2 is ANQGSEA in the germline V gene. The length of the CDR3 is 13 residues. V gave up 6 bases and J gave up 6 bases; unmatched junction bases: 9. CDR3 in DNA: TGCAGCGTGGCGGCCGGGAGGTCCGATACGCAGTATTTT. This sequence encodes CSVAAGRSDTQYF.

In this sample, this clonotype turned up many times. The chain has TRBV13 and TRBJ1-1, with D possibly being TRBD1 (6 bases). V gave up 5 bases and J gave up 4 bases, with 14 bases separating them. This CDR3 comprises 14 residues. Germline V lookup: CDR1 PRHDT, CDR2 FYEKMQ (reference sequence). The CDR3: CASSTQGRGTEAFF. As DNA, the CDR3 is TGTGCCAGCAGCACCCAGGGGAGGGGCACTGAAGCTTTCTTT.

This clonotype was found a few times. The chain carries TRBV6-2 or TRBV6-3 and TRBJ1-4; D is unresolved. The V gene's germline CDR1 is MNHEY and CDR2 SVGEGT. Trimming stripped 7 bases from V and 3 bases from J, with 15 bases between. The CDR3 is 15 residues long. In nucleotides, the CDR3 is TGTGCCAGCAACAGCCCGGGAGGTTCTAATGAAAAACTGTTTTTT. Its protein product is CASNSPGGSNEKLFF.

This clonotype was picked up a small number of times. The chain carries TRBV6-5 and TRBJ2-1, with 9 bases lining up with TRBD2. After removal of 6 bases from V and 5 bases from J, the junction contained 8 bases not matched to a gene. In germline, CDR1 is MNHEY, CDR2 SVGAGI. The CDR3 consists of 15 residues. CDR3 sequence (DNA): TGTGCCAGCAGGCTGGGGACTAGCAGCAACAATGAGCAGTTCTTC. It is translated as CASRLGTSSNNEQFF.

V usage is TRBV29-1 and J usage is TRBJ1-2; D perhaps matches TRBD1 (5 bases). The germline V gene has CDR1 SQVTM and CDR2 ANQGSEA. The CDR3 sequence is 13 residues long. Trimming left V 2 bases short and J 5 bases short, with 12 bases between. The CDR3 DNA follows: TGCAGCGTTGAACACAGGTTCGAGTATGGCTACACCTTC. As protein: CSVEHRFEYGYTF.

This clonotype came up a few times. The CDR3 protein is CASSSDSTPNTEAFF. The DNA for the CDR3 is TGTGCCAGCAGTTCTGACAGTACCCCGAACACTGAAGCTTTCTTT. This chain links TRBV12-3 or TRBV12-4 with TRBJ1-1, with a tentative D call TRBD1 (5 bases). With 4 bases removed from V and 1 base from J, the gap between germline ends came to 13 bases. The CDR3 covers 15 residues.

This clonotype showed up many times. The chain recombines TRBV9 with TRBJ1-5; D uncertain. The germline gives CDR1 SGDLS, CDR2 YYNGEE. The CDR3 covers 11 residues. V shed 3 bases and J shed 5 bases, with 3 bases lying between them. CDR3 coding DNA: TGTGCCAGCAGCGCGGATCAGCCCCAGCATTTT. Its protein is CASSADQPQHF.

The chain combines TRBV4-3 with TRBJ1-2; tentatively, D is TRBD1 (5 bases). V was trimmed by 1 base and J by 5 bases, leaving 17 bases between them. CDR1 LGHNA and CDR2 YSLEER come from the germline V gene. The CDR3 has 16 amino acids. CDR3 amino acids: CASSQGLTDFYYGYTF. In DNA form, the CDR3 reads TGCGCCAGCAGCCAAGGACTGACAGACTTTTATTATGGCTACACCTTC.

This clonotype was seen only a few times. The chain joins TRBV5-1 to TRBJ2-5; 10 bases match TRBD2. V trimming: 2 bases; J trimming: 2 bases; junction bases outside the gene matches: 3. This CDR3 contains 15 residues. The germline V gene encodes CDR1 SGHRS and CDR2 YFSETQ. This CDR3 reads CASSFSSGGQETQYF. The CDR3 bases are TGCGCCAGCAGCTTCTCTAGCGGGGGTCAAGAGACCCAGTACTTC.

V and J are TRBV7-2 and TRBJ1-4; 8 nucleotides align to TRBD1. V dropped 3 bases and J dropped 3; count of bases not matched to a gene: 3. CDR1 is SGHTA and CDR2 is FQGNSA in the germline V gene. The CDR3 is made up of 15 amino acids. The CDR3 region is CASSFQGASNEKLFF. CDR3 nucleotide sequence: TGTGCCAGCAGCTTTCAGGGGGCCTCTAATGAAAAACTGTTTTTT.

This clonotype has a handful of counts. V gene TRBV15 combines with J gene TRBJ2-4; 8 bases fit TRBD2. The CDR3 loop spans 17 amino acids. Trimming at V came to 6 bases and at J to 0 bases, leaving 10 bases not matched to a gene. CDR1 LNHNV and CDR2 YYDKDF come from the germline V gene (reference sequence). DNA for the CDR3: TGTGCCACCAGAACCCTACTAGCGGTGGGAGCCAAAAACATTCAGTACTTC. The encoded protein is CATRTLLAVGAKNIQYF.